This T cell receptor beta chain was documented in a study of persistence of HIV-infected CD4 T cells. Whole-study findings and limits: Degenerate expanded CDR3beta sequences were enriched among CMV- and Gag-responding cells. Rare CMV-responding cells carrying HIV-1 proviruses were not analyzed separately for TCR.

This nonspecific control used anti-CD3/anti-CD28 bead stimulation of CD4+ T cells. Sorting of responding CD4+ T cells relied on upregulated CD40 ligand together with CD69. This clone was seen once. Its antigen remains unidentified. The libraries were made with immunoSEQ version 4 in survey mode. Template was genomic DNA at around 9.3 ng/uL, with up to 1 ug used per sample. The protocol was immunoSEQ multiplex PCR, while the TCRdb copy is restricted to in-frame clones and leaves out a portion. There are 35,000 to 50,000 clones in the sample; more than 85% occur only once, and approximately 1.8% lies in the top ten. This clonotype was sampled from an adult man with HIV who was CMV-seropositive. The sequencing used CD4+ T cells sorted from PBMCs after 18-hour stimulation, collected from a patient who received antiretroviral therapy.

CDR3 loop: CASSDGVDTGELFF. Written as DNA, the CDR3 is TGTGCCAGCAGCGATGGGGTGGACACCGGGGAGCTGTTTTTT. V is TRBV9 and J is TRBJ2-2; no firm D call. CDR3 length: 14 residues. The V and J ends lost 3 bases and 3 bases respectively, with 9 bases between them. CDR1 and CDR2 from the germline V gene are SGDLS and YYNGEE.